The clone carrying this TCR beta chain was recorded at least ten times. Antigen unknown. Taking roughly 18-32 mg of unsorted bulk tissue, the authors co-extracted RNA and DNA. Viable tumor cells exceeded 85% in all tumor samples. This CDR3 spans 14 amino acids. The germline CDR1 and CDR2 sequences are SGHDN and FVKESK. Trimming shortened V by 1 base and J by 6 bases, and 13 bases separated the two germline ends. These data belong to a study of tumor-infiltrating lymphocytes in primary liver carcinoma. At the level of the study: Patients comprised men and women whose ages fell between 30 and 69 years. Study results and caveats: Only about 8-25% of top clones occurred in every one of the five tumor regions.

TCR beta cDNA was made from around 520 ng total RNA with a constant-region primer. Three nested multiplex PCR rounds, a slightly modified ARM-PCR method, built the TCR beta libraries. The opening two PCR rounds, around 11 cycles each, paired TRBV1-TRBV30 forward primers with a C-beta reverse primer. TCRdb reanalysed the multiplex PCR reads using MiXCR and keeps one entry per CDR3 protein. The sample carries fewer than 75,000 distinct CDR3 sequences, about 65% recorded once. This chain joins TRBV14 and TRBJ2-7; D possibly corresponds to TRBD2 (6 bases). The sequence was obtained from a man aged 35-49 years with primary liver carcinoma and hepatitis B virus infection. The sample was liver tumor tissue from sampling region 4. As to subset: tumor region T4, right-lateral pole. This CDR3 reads CASSQVASVGEQYF. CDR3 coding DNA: TGTGCCAGCAGCCAAGTTGCTAGCGTCGGCGAGCAGTACTTC. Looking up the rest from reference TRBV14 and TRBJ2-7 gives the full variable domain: EAGVTQFPSHSVIEKGQTVTLRCDPISGHDNLYWYRRVMGKEIKFLLHFVKESKQDESGMPNNRFLAERTGGTYSTLKVQPAELEDSGVYFCASSQVASVGEQYFGPGTRLTVT.